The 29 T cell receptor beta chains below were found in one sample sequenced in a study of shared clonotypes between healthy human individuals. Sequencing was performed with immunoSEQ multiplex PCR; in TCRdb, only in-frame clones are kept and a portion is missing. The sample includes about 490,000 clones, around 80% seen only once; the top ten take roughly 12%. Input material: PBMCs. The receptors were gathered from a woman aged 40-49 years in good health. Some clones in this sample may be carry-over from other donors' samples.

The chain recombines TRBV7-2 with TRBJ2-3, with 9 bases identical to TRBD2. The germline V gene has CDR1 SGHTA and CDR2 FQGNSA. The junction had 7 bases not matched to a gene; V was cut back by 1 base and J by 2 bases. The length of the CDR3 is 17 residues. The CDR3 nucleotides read TGTGCCAGCAGCTTAGAATCCGGGACTAGCTTCACAGATACGCAGTATTTT. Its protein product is CASSLESGTSFTDTQYF.

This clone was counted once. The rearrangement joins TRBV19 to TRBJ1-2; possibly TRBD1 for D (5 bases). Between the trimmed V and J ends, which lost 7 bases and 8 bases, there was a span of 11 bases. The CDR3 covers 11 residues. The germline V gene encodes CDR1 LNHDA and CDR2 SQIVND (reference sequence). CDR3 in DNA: TGTGCCAGTACCATGGGGGTGGGCTACACCTTC. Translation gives CASTMGVGYTF.

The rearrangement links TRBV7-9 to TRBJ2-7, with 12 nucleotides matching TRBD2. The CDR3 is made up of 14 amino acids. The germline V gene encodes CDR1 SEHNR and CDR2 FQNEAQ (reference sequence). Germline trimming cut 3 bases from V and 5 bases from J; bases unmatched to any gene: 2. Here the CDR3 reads CASSFRLAGDEQYF. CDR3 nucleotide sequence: TGTGCCAGCAGCTTCAGACTAGCGGGAGACGAGCAGTACTTC.

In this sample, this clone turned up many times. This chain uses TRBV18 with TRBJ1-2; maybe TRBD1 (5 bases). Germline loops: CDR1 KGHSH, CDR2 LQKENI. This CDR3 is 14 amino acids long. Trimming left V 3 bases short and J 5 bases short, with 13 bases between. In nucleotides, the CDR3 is TGTGCCAGCTCACCCGGCGGCGAGGGGTATGGCTACACCTTC. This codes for CASSPGGEGYGYTF.

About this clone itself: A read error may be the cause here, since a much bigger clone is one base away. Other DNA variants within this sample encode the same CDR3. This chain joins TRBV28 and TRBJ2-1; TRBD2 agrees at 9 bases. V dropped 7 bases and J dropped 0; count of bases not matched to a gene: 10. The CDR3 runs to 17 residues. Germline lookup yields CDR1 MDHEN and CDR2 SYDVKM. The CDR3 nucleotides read TGTGCCAGCACTAGTAGCGGGAGCCAGCGCTCCTACAATGAGCAGTTCTTC. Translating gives CASTSSGSQRSYNEQFF. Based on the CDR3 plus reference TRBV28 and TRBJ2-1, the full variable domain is DVKVTQSSRYLVKRTGEKVFLECVQDMDHENMFWYRQDPGLGLRLIYFSYDVKMKEKGDIPEGYSVSREKKERFSLILESASTNQTSMYLCASTSSGSQRSYNEQFFGPGTRLTVL.

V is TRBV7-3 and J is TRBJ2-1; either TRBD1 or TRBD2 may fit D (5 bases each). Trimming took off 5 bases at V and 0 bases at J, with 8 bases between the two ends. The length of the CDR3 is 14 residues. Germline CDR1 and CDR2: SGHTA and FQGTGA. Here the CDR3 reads CASSPGSSYNEQFF. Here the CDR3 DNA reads TGTGCCAGCAGCCCAGGGAGCTCCTACAATGAGCAGTTCTTC.

Written as DNA, the CDR3 is TGTGCCAGCCAAGAGCAGGAGACCCAGTACTTC. It is translated as CASQEQETQYF. The genes are TRBV11-2 and TRBJ2-5; D unclear. V was clipped by 8 bases and J by 5 bases, with 9 bases between them. Germline loops: CDR1 SGHAT, CDR2 FQNNGV. The CDR3 is made up of 11 amino acids.

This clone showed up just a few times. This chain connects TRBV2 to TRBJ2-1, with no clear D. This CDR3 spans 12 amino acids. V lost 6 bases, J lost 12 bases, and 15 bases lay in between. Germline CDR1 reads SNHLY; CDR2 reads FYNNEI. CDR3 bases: TGTGCCAGCAGCAAAGAGGCTGTCTTGCAGTTCTTC. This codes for CASSKEAVLQFF.

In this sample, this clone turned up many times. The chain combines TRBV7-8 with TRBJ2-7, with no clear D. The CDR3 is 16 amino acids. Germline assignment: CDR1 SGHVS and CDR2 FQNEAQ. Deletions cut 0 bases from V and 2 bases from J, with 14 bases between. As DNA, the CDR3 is TGTGCCAGCAGCTTAGCATTGCCAGGACCTCCCTACGAGCAGTACTTC. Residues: CASSLALPGPPYEQYF.

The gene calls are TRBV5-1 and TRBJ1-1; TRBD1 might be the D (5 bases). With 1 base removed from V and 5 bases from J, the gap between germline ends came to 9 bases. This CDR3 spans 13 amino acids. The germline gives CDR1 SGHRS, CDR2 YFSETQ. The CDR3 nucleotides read TGCGCCAGCAGCTTGTTCGGGGCGACTGAAGCTTTCTTT. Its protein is CASSLFGATEAFF.

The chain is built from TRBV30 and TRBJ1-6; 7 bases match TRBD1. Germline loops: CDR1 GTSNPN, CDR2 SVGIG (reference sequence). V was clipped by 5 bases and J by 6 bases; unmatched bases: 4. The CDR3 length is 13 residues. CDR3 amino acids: CAWRGQFNSPLHF. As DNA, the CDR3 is TGTGCCTGGCGGGGACAGTTTAATTCACCCCTCCACTTT.

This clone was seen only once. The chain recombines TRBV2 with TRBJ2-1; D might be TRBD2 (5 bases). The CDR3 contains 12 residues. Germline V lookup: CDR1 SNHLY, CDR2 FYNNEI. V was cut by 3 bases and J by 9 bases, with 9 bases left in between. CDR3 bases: TGTGCCAGCAGTGAGGGCGGGCCTGAGCAGTTCTTC. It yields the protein CASSEGGPEQFF.

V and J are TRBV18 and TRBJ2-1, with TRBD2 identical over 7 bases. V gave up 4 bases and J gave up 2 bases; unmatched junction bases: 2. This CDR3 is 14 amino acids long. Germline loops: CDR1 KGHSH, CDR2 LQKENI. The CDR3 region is CASSRLAAYNEQFF. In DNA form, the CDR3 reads TGTGCCAGCTCACGTCTAGCGGCCTACAATGAGCAGTTCTTC.

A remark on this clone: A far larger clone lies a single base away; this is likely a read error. The CDR3 region has the DNA TGTGCCAGCAGCTTGAAGAGCTACGAGCAGTACTTC. This sequence encodes CASSLKSYEQYF. This chain links TRBV5-6 with TRBJ2-7; D is uncertain. The V gene lost 1 base and the J gene lost 3 bases, with 5 bases spanning the gap. The CDR3 loop spans 12 amino acids. Germline lookup yields CDR1 SGHDT and CDR2 YYEEEE.

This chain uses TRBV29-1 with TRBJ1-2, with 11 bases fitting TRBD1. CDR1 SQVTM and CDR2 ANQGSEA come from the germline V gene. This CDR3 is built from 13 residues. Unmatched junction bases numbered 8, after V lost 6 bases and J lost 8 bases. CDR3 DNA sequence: TGCAGCGTCGAGGACAGGGGGCAGTGGGGCTACACCTTC. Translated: CSVEDRGQWGYTF.

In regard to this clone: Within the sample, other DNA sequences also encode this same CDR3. The CDR3 spells CASSFSGYGYTF. In DNA, the CDR3 is TGTGCCAGCAGCTTCAGTGGGTATGGCTACACCTTC. The chain carries TRBV28 and TRBJ1-2; no definite D call. The CDR3 sequence is 12 residues long. Germline V gene sequence: CDR1 MDHEN, CDR2 SYDVKM. V lost 6 bases and J lost 5, with 10 bases in between.

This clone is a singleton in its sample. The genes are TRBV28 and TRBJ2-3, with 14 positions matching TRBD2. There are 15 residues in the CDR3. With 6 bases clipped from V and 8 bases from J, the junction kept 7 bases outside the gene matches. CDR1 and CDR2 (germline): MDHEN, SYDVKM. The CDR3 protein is CASRGTSGSWGTQYF. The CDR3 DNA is TGTGCCAGCAGGGGGACTAGCGGGAGTTGGGGTACGCAGTATTTT.

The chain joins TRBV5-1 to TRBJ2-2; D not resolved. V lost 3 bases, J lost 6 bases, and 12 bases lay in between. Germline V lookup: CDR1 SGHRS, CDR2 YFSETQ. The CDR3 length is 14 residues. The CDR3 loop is CASSWTEGSGELFF. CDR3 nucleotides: TGCGCCAGCAGCTGGACGGAAGGGTCCGGGGAGCTGTTTTTT.

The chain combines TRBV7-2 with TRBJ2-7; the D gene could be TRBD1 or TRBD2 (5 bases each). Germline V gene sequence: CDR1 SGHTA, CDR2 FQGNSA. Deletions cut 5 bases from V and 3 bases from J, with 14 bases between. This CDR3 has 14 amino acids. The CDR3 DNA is TGTGCCAGCAGCGCCGGGAAGAGGGGCTACGAGCAGTACTTC. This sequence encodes CASSAGKRGYEQYF.

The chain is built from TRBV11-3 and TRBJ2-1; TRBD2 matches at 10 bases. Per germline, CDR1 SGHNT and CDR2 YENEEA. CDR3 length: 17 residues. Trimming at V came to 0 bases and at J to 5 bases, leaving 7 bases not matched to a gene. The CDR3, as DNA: TGTGCCAGCAGCTTAGATTTGGCTAGCGGGAGCCACAATGAGCAGTTCTTC. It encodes CASSLDLASGSHNEQFF.

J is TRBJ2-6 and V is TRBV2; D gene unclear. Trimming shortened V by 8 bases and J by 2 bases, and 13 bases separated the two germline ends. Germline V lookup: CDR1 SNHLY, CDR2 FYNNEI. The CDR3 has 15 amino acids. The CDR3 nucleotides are TGTGCCAGCTCCGTTCATAGGACTGGGGCCAACGTCCTGACTTTC. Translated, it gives CASSVHRTGANVLTF.

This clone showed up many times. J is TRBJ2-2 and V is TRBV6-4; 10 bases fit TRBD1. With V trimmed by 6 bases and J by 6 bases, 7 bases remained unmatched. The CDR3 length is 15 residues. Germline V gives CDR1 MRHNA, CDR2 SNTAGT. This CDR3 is CASSITGQGSGELFF. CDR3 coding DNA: TGTGCCAGCAGCATAACGGGACAGGGGTCCGGGGAGCTGTTTTTT.

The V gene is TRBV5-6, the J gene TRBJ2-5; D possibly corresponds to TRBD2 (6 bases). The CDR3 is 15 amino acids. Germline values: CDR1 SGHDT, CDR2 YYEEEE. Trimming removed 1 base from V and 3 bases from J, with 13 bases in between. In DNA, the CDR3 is TGTGCCAGCAGCTTGTTGGGGGACTCGGAAGAGACCCAGTACTTC. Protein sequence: CASSLLGDSEETQYF.

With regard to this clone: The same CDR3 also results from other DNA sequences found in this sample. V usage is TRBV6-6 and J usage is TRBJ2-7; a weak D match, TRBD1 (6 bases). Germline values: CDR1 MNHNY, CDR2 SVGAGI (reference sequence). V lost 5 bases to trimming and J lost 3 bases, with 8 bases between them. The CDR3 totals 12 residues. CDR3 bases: TGTGCCAGCAGTCCAGGGGACTACGAGCAGTACTTC. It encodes CASSPGDYEQYF.

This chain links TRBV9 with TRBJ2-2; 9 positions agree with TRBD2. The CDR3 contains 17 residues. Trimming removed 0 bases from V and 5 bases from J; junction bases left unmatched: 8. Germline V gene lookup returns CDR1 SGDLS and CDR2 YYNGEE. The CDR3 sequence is CASSVGGGRAPTGELFF. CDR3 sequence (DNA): TGTGCCAGCAGCGTAGGGGGCGGGAGGGCCCCGACCGGGGAGCTGTTTTTT.

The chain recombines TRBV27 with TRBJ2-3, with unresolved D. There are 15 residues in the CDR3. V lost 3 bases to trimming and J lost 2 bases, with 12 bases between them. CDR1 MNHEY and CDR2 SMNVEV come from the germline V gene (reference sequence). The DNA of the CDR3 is TGTGCCAGCAGTTTCGTTTGGTGGGACACAGATACGCAGTATTTT. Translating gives CASSFVWWDTDTQYF.

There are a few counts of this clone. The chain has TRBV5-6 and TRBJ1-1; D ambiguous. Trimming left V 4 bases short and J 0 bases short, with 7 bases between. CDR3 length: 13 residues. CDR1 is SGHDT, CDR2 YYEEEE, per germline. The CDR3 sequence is CASSATLNTEAFF. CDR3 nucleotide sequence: TGTGCCAGCAGCGCCACTTTGAACACTGAAGCTTTCTTT.

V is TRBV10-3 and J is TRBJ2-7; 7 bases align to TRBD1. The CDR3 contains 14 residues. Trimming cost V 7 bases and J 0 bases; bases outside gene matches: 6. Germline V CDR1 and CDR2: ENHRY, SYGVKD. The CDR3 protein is CAINRQGPSYEQYF. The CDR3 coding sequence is TGTGCCATCAATCGACAGGGACCCTCCTACGAGCAGTACTTC.

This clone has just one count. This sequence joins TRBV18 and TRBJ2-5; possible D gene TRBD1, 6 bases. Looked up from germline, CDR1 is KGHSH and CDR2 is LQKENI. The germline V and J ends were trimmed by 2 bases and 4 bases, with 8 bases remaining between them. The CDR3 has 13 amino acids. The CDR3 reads CASSPAGVETQYF. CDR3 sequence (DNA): TGTGCCAGCTCACCAGCAGGGGTAGAGACCCAGTACTTC.